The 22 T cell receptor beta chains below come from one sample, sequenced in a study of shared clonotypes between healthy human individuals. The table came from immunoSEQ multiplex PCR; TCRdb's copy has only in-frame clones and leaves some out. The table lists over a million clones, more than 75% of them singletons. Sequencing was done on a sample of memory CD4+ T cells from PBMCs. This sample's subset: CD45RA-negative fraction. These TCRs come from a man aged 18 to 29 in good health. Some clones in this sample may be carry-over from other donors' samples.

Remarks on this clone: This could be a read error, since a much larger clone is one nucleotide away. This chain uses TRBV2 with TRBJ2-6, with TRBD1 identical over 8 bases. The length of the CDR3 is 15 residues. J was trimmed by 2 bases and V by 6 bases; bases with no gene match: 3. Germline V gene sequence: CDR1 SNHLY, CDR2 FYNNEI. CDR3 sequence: CASSPDRAGANVLTF. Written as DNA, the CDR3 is TGTGCCAGCAGCCCGGACAGGGCTGGGGCCAACGTCCTGACTTTC.

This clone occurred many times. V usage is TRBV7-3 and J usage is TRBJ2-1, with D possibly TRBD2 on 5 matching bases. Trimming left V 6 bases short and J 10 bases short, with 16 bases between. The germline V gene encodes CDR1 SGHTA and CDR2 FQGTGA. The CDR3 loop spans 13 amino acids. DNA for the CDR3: TGTGCCAGCAGTGTACAGCCGGGAAGAGAGCAGTTCTTC. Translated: CASSVQPGREQFF.

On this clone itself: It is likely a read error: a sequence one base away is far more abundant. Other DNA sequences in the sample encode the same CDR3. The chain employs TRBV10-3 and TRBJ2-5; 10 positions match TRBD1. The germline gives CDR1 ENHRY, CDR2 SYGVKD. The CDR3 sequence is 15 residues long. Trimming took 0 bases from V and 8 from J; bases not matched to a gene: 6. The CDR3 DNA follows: TGTGCCATCAGTGAGTCGGGGACAGGGGTGGAAACCCAGTACTTC. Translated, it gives CAISESGTGVETQYF.

The CDR3 sequence: CASSGRQGTGNQPQHF. CDR3 coding DNA: TGTGCCAGCAGCGGCCGACAGGGAACGGGCAATCAGCCCCAGCATTTT. V and J are TRBV5-5 and TRBJ1-5, with 7 bases that match TRBD1. Germline assignment: CDR1 SGHKS and CDR2 YYEKEE (reference sequence). The CDR3 has 16 amino acids. J gave up 2 bases and V 4 bases, and 9 bases lay outside the gene matches.

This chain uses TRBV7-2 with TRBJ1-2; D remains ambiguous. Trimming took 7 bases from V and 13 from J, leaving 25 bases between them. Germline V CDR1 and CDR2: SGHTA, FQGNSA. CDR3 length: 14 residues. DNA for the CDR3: TGTGCCAGCACCGAGAGTGGGCCCCTCGGGCGTCTCACCTTC. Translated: CASTESGPLGRLTF.

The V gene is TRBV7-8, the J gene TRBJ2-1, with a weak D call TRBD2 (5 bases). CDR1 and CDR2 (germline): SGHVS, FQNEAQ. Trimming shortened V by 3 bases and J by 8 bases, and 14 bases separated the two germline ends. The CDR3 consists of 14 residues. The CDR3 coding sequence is TGTGCCAGCAGCTTCCGAGGGAATGGTCATGAGCAGTTCTTC. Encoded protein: CASSFRGNGHEQFF.

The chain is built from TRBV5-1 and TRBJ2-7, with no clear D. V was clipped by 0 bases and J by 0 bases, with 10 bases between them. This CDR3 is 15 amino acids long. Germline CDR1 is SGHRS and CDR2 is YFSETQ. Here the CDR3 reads CASSLGGARSYEQYF. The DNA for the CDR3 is TGCGCCAGCAGCTTGGGCGGTGCCCGCTCCTACGAGCAGTACTTC.

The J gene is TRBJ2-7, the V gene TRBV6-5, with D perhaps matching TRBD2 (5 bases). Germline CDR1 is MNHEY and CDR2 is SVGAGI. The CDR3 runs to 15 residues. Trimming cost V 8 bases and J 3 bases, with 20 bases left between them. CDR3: CASPRAVRGIYEQYF. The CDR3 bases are TGTGCCAGCCCAAGAGCGGTTAGAGGTATCTACGAGCAGTACTTC.

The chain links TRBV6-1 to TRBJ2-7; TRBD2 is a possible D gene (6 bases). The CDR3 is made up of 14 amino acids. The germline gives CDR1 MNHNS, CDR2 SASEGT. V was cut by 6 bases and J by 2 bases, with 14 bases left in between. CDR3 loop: CASRETGAAYEQYF. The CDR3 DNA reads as TGTGCCAGCAGAGAAACGGGAGCGGCCTACGAGCAGTACTTC.

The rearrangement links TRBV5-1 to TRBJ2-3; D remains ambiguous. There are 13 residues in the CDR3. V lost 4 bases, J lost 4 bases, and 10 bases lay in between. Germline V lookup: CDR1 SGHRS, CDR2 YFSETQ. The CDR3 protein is CASSRVSADTQYF. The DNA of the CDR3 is TGCGCCAGCAGCCGGGTGTCCGCAGATACGCAGTATTTT.

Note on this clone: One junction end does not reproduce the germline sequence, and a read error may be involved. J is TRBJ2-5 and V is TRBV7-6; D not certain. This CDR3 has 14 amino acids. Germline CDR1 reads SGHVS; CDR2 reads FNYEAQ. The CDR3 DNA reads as TGTGCCAGCACCTTAAGTCTGTTACGGGAGACCCAGTACTTC. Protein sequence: CASTLSLLRETQYF.

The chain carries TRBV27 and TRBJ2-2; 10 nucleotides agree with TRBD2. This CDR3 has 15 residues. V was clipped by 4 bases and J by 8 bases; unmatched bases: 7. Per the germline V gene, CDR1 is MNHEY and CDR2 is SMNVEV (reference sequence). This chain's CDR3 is CASSSAVAGGGELFF. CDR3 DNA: TGTGCCAGCAGTTCCGCGGTAGCGGGGGGTGGGGAGCTGTTTTTT.

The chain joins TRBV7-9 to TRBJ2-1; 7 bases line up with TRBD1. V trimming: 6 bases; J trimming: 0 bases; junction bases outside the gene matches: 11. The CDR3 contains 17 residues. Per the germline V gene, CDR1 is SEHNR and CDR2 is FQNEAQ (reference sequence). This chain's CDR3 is CASSQTPTGSSYNEQFF. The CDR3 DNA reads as TGTGCCAGCAGTCAAACCCCGACAGGGAGCTCCTACAATGAGCAGTTCTTC.

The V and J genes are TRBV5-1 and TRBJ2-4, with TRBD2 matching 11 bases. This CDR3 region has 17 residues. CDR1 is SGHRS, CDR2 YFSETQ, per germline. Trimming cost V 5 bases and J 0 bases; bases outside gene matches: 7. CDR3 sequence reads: CASSTTSGTLAKNIQYF. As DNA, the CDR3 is TGCGCCAGCAGTACGACTAGCGGGACCCTAGCCAAAAACATTCAGTACTTC.

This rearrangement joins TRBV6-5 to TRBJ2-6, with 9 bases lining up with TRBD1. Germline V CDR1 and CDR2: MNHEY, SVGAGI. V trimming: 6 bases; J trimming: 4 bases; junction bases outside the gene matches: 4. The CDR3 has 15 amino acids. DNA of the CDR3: TGTGCCAGCAGCTACAGGGGGCTCGGGGCCAACGTCCTGACTTTC. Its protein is CASSYRGLGANVLTF.

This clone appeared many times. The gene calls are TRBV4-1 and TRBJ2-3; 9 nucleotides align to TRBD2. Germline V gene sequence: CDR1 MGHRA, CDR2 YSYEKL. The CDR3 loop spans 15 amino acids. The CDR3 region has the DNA TGCGCTTCCGGGCCAAAGCGGGAGGTGGCGGATACGCAGTATTTT. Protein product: CASGPKREVADTQYF.

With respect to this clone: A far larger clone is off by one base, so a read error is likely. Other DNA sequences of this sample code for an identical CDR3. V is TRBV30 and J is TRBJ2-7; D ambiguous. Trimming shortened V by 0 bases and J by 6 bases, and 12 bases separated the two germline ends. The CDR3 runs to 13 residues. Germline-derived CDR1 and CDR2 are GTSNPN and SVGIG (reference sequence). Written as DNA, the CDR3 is TGTGCCTGGAGTGTGTCCTTCGAGAGCGAGCAGTACTTC. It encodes CAWSVSFESEQYF.

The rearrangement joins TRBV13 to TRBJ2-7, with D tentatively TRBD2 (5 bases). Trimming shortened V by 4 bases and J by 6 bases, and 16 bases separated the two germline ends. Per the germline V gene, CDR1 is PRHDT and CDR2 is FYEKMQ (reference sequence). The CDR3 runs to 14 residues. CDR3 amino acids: CASSSRKQTSEQYF. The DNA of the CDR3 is TGTGCCAGCAGCTCCCGGAAACAAACTAGCGAGCAGTACTTC.

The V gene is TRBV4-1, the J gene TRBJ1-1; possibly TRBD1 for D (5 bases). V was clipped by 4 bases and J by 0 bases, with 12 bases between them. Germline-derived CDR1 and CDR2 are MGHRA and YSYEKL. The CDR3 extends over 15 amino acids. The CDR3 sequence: CASSRGEGLNTEAFF. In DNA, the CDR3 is TGCGCCAGCAGCCGGGGGGAGGGGTTGAACACTGAAGCTTTCTTT.

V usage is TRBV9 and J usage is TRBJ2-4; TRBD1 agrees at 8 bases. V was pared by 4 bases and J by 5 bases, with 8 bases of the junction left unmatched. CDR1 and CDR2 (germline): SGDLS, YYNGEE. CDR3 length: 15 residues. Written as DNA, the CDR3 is TGTGCCAGCAGCTTGACCGGGACAGGCCAAAACATTCAGTACTTC. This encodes CASSLTGTGQNIQYF.

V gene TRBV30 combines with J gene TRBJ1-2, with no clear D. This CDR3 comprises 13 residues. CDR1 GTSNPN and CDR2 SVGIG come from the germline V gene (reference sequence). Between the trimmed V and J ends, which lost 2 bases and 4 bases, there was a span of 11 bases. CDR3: CAWSSEGIYGYTF. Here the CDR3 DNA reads TGTGCCTGGAGTTCAGAGGGTATCTATGGCTACACCTTC.

CDR3 region: CASKVRGLVNSPLHF. CDR3 DNA sequence: TGTGCCAGCAAGGTGAGGGGGTTAGTCAATTCACCCCTCCACTTT. J is TRBJ1-6 and V is TRBV28, with D tentatively TRBD1 (6 bases). V lost 7 bases and J 7 bases, leaving 17 bases between the germline ends. Germline-derived CDR1 and CDR2 are MDHEN and SYDVKM. The CDR3 consists of 15 residues.